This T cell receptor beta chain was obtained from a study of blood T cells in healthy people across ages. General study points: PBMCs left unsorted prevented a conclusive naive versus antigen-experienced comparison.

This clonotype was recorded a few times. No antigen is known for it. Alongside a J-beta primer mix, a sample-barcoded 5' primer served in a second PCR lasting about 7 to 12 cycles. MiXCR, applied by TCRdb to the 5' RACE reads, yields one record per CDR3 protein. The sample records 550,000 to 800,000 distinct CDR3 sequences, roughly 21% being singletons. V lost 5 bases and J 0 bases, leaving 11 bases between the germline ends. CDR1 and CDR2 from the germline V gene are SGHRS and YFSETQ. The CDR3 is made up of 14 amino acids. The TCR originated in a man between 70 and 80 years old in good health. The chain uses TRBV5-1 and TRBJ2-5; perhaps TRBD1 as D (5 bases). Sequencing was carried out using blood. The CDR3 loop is CASRSAGYQETQYF. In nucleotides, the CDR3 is TGCGCCAGCAGGTCAGCAGGGTACCAAGAGACCCAGTACTTC.